The 30 T cell receptor beta chains given below trace back to one sample, sequenced in a study of cytomegalovirus exposure and HLA in healthy donors. The PCR was carried out with 60 Vbeta primers and 13 Jbeta primers. Data came from immunoSEQ multiplex PCR; TCRdb stores just in-frame clones and leaves some out. Of roughly 110,000 clones in the sample, under 80% were seen once. The sample comprised PBMCs. Receptors were obtained from a woman in her forties or fifties in good health and CMV-seropositive.

This clone was counted between two and nine times. The rearrangement uses TRBV7-9 and TRBJ1-3; D is unresolved. Germline values: CDR1 SEHNR, CDR2 FQNEAQ (reference sequence). The CDR3 length is 17 residues. V was pared by 4 bases and J by 4 bases, with 20 bases between. CDR3 coding DNA: TGTGCCAGCAGCTCTAAACTAGGACCGCTAGTAGGAAACACCATATATTTT. It is translated as CASSSKLGPLVGNTIYF.

The genes are TRBV25-1 and TRBJ1-6; D is ambiguous. The CDR3 consists of 14 residues. The ends were cut back, 3 bases at V and 2 bases at J, with 5 bases in the middle. Germline V gene data show CDR1 as MGHDK and CDR2 as SYGVNS. The DNA of the CDR3 is TGTGCCAGCAGTGACCCAACCTATAATTCACCCCTCCACTTT. It is translated as CASSDPTYNSPLHF.

This chain links TRBV6-6 with TRBJ2-5, with D possibly TRBD2 on 6 matching bases. Per the germline V gene, CDR1 is MNHNY and CDR2 is SVGAGI (reference sequence). V lost 1 base and J lost 5, with 14 bases in between. This CDR3 has 15 residues. The DNA of the CDR3 is TGTGCCAGCAGTTACTGGCGGGAAGCGAGGGAGACCCAGTACTTC. Amino acids: CASSYWREARETQYF.

Only a few counts were recorded for this clone. This CDR3 is CASSVGSGQETQYF. The CDR3 DNA follows: TGTGCCAGCAGCGTAGGTAGCGGCCAAGAGACCCAGTACTTC. This chain links TRBV9 with TRBJ2-5; a possible D gene is TRBD2 (6 bases). Germline loops: CDR1 SGDLS, CDR2 YYNGEE. Trimming cost V 0 bases and J 1 base, with 7 bases left between them. The CDR3 is made up of 14 amino acids.

The rearrangement uses TRBV6-1 and TRBJ2-6; 9 nucleotides match TRBD1. The germline gives CDR1 MNHNS, CDR2 SASEGT. V lost 4 bases, J lost 0 bases, and 4 bases stayed unmatched. This CDR3 region has 17 residues. The CDR3, as DNA: TGTGCCAGCAGTGTCGACAGGGGGTTCTCTGGGGCCAACGTCCTGACTTTC. This encodes CASSVDRGFSGANVLTF.

The genes are TRBV18 and TRBJ2-1; D might be TRBD2 (6 bases). V lost 3 bases, J lost 8 bases, and 11 bases lay in between. From germline, CDR1 is KGHSH and CDR2 LQKENI. This CDR3 region has 13 residues. In nucleotides, the CDR3 is TGTGCCAGCTCACCCCGCGGGATCGATGAGCAGTTCTTC. Residues: CASSPRGIDEQFF.

The gene calls are TRBV11-2 and TRBJ2-5, with TRBD1 as a possible D gene (5 bases). The DNA end is a closer match to TRBJ2-7, so the J assignment may be wrong. This CDR3 contains 15 residues. Germline CDR1 is SGHAT and CDR2 is FQNNGV. This chain's CDR3 is CASSLALDSSYEQYF. The CDR3 DNA reads TGTGCCAGCAGCTTAGCTCTTGACAGTTCCTACGAGCAGTACTTC.

The V call is TRBV15, the J call TRBJ2-5; no definite D call. The V end was cut by 3 bases, the J end by 4 bases, with 12 bases between. Germline loops: CDR1 LNHNV, CDR2 YYDKDF (reference sequence). The CDR3 totals 14 residues. CDR3 sequence: CATSSSQVRETQYF. CDR3 sequence (DNA): TGTGCCACCAGCAGTTCCCAGGTACGAGAGACCCAGTACTTC.

In DNA form, the CDR3 reads TGTGCCAGCACACAATGGGGGGGGGCCTACGAGCAGTACTTC. Translation gives CASTQWGGAYEQYF. The V and J genes are TRBV27 and TRBJ2-7; TRBD2 matches 7 bases. V shed 7 bases and J 2 bases; nucleotides not matched to a gene: 8. This CDR3 region has 14 residues. Germline V lookup: CDR1 MNHEY, CDR2 SMNVEV (reference sequence).

The genes are TRBV19 and TRBJ1-2, with 11 bases that match TRBD1. Germline lookup yields CDR1 LNHDA and CDR2 SQIVND (reference sequence). The CDR3 sequence is 15 residues long. After removal of 4 bases from V and 3 bases from J, the junction contained 4 bases not matched to a gene. CDR3 residues: CASSTRTGGDYGYTF. In DNA, the CDR3 is TGTGCCAGTAGTACACGGACAGGGGGCGACTATGGCTACACCTTC. The variable domain in full, with the rest retrieved from reference TRBV19 and TRBJ1-2, is DGGITQSPKYLFRKEGQNVTLSCEQNLNHDAMYWYRQDPGQGLRLIYYSQIVNDFQKGDIAEGYSVSREKKESFPLTVTSAQKNPTAFYLCASSTRTGGDYGYTFGSGTRLTVV.

This sequence joins TRBV5-1 and TRBJ1-1, with TRBD1 matching over 8 bases. The V gene end was trimmed by 0 bases and the J gene end by 6 bases; junction bases not matched to a gene: 7. This CDR3 has 15 residues. Germline V gene lookup returns CDR1 SGHRS and CDR2 YFSETQ. CDR3 amino acids: CASSLEPGGWSEAFF. The CDR3 DNA sequence: TGCGCCAGCAGCTTGGAGCCAGGGGGCTGGTCTGAAGCTTTCTTT. The entire variable domain, with the rest obtained from reference TRBV5-1 and TRBJ1-1, is as follows: KAGVTQTPRYLIKTRGQQVTLSCSPISGHRSVSWYQQTPGQGLQFLFEYFSETQRNKGNFPGRFSGRQFSNSRSEMNVSTLELGDSALYLCASSLEPGGWSEAFFGQGTRLTVV.

This chain links TRBV7-8 with TRBJ2-2; D is perhaps TRBD1 (6 bases). In germline, CDR1 is SGHVS, CDR2 FQNEAQ. The CDR3 is 14 amino acids. The germline V and J ends were trimmed by 7 bases and 5 bases, with 14 bases remaining between them. CDR3 bases: TGTGCCAGCACCGACCGACAGGCGACCGGGGAGCTGTTTTTT. It yields the protein CASTDRQATGELFF.

Ten or more counts support this clone. The gene calls are TRBV5-1 and TRBJ2-1, with 7 bases identical to TRBD2. Germline values: CDR1 SGHRS, CDR2 YFSETQ. The CDR3 is made up of 14 amino acids. After removal of 1 base from V and 8 bases from J, the junction contained 6 bases not matched to a gene. The chain's CDR3 is CASSLRGVVDEQFF. CDR3 coding DNA: TGCGCCAGCAGCTTGCGGGGGGTCGTGGATGAGCAGTTCTTC.

This clone appeared a single time. This chain joins TRBV27 and TRBJ1-2, with TRBD1 identical over 9 bases. This CDR3 has 15 residues. In germline, CDR1 is MNHEY, CDR2 SMNVEV (reference sequence). V lost 3 bases, J lost 4 bases, and 6 bases stayed unmatched. The CDR3 bases are TGTGCCAGCAGTTTCCAAGGACAGGGGACCTATGGCTACACCTTC. It encodes CASSFQGQGTYGYTF.

The CDR3 loop reads CASSLGGGTIYF. The CDR3 nucleotides read TGTGCCAGCAGCTTGGGGGGGGGCACCATATATTTT. The genes are TRBV7-8 and TRBJ1-3, with TRBD1 as a possible D gene (5 bases). The germline V gene has CDR1 SGHVS and CDR2 FQNEAQ. This CDR3 is built from 12 residues. Trimming took off 3 bases at V and 9 bases at J, with 9 bases between the two ends.

The V gene is TRBV4-2, the J gene TRBJ1-5; no clear D gene. Trimming removed 0 bases from V and 7 bases from J, with 10 bases in between. Germline CDR1 LGHNA, CDR2 YNFKEQ. The CDR3 is 14 amino acids. CDR3 residues: CASSQDQFKQPQHF. Written as DNA, the CDR3 is TGTGCCAGCAGCCAAGATCAGTTTAAGCAGCCCCAGCATTTT.

CDR3 residues: CASSPGTGGRYLLEQYF. The DNA for the CDR3 is TGCGCCAGCAGCCCAGGGACAGGGGGCCGGTATCTGCTCGAGCAGTACTTC. The chain couples TRBV5-1 to TRBJ2-7, with 12 bases that match TRBD1. Trimming at V came to 4 bases and at J to 6 bases, leaving 14 bases not matched to a gene. Per germline, CDR1 SGHRS and CDR2 YFSETQ. This CDR3 has 17 residues.

This chain connects TRBV9 to TRBJ1-2, with D perhaps matching TRBD1 (6 bases). Looked up from germline, CDR1 is SGDLS and CDR2 is YYNGEE. V lost 3 bases and J 2 bases, leaving 14 bases between the germline ends. There are 15 residues in the CDR3. CDR3 region: CASSATGTKNYGYTF. The CDR3, as DNA: TGTGCCAGCAGCGCGACCGGGACAAAAAACTATGGCTACACCTTC.

DNA for the CDR3: TGTGCCAGCAGCGTAGCTCAAGGGACAGCGAACACCGGGGAGCTGTTTTTT. Protein product: CASSVAQGTANTGELFF. The J gene is TRBJ2-2, the V gene TRBV9; 7 bases agree with TRBD1. CDR3 size: 17 residues. CDR1 and CDR2 from the germline V gene are SGDLS and YYNGEE. Unmatched junction bases numbered 5, after V lost 0 bases and J lost 0 bases.

As regards this clone: The sample carries other DNA sequences with the same CDR3. J is TRBJ1-5 and V is TRBV13; TRBD1 might be the D (6 bases). The CDR3 sequence is 16 residues long. V gave up 3 bases and J gave up 1 base, with 13 bases separating them. Germline-derived CDR1 and CDR2 are PRHDT and FYEKMQ (reference sequence). This CDR3 is CASSLGGRPSNQPQHF. In DNA, the CDR3 is TGTGCCAGCAGCTTGGGGGGGCGACCCAGCAATCAGCCCCAGCATTTT.

The chain carries TRBV15 and TRBJ1-5; 7 nucleotides line up with TRBD1. The ends lost 8 bases at V and 9 bases at J; junction bases unmatched: 10. Germline V gives CDR1 LNHNV, CDR2 YYDKDF (reference sequence). This CDR3 contains 13 residues. The CDR3 spells CATAEDRSRPQHF. CDR3 bases: TGTGCCACCGCCGAGGACAGGAGCCGGCCCCAGCATTTT. Drawing the rest from reference TRBV15 and TRBJ1-5, the complete variable domain is DAMVIQNPRYQVTQFGKPVTLSCSQTLNHNVMYWYQQKSSQAPKLLFHYYDKDFNNEADTPDNFQSRRPNTSFCFLDIRSPGLGDTAMYLCATAEDRSRPQHFGDGTRLSIL.

In its sample, this clone was seen a few times. The chain carries TRBV4-1 and TRBJ2-3; no reliable D call. Germline V gene data show CDR1 as MGHRA and CDR2 as YSYEKL. V lost 5 bases, J lost 4 bases, and 16 bases lay in between. The CDR3 is 15 amino acids. The CDR3 protein is CASSTLLAQADTQYF. In nucleotides, the CDR3 is TGCGCCAGCAGCACCCTATTGGCGCAGGCAGATACGCAGTATTTT.

V usage is TRBV5-1 and J usage is TRBJ2-1; 7 bases line up with TRBD2. In germline, CDR1 is SGHRS, CDR2 YFSETQ. The V and J ends lost 0 bases and 4 bases, in that order; junction bases with no gene match: 4. This CDR3 comprises 15 residues. The CDR3 region has the DNA TGCGCCAGCAGCTTGGGTCGGGGGGATTACAATGAGCAGTTCTTC. Its translation: CASSLGRGDYNEQFF.

This clone has a single count. The gene calls are TRBV27 and TRBJ1-6, with D perhaps matching TRBD1 (5 bases). This CDR3 is built from 19 residues. Germline CDR1 reads MNHEY; CDR2 reads SMNVEV (reference sequence). V gave up 0 bases and J gave up 7 bases, with 22 bases separating them. DNA of the CDR3: TGTGCCAGCAGTTTATCGGGAAAACGGGGGTCGGCGTTGAATTCACCCCTCCACTTT. It codes for CASSLSGKRGSALNSPLHF.

This chain uses TRBV28 with TRBJ2-7, with a weak D call TRBD1 (6 bases). The CDR3 extends over 14 amino acids. In germline, CDR1 is MDHEN, CDR2 SYDVKM. The V end was cut by 5 bases, the J end by 3 bases, with 14 bases between. In DNA, the CDR3 is TGTGCCAGCAGTCCGGGACAAAGTTACTACGAGCAGTACTTC. This codes for CASSPGQSYYEQYF. Filled out from reference TRBV28 and TRBJ2-7, the complete variable domain reads DVKVTQSSRYLVKRTGEKVFLECVQDMDHENMFWYRQDPGLGLRLIYFSYDVKMKEKGDIPEGYSVSREKKERFSLILESASTNQTSMYLCASSPGQSYYEQYFGPGTRLTVT.

This chain links TRBV5-1 with TRBJ2-3; possibly TRBD1 for D (5 bases). V shed 5 bases and J shed 1 base, with 14 bases lying between them. CDR3 length: 15 residues. CDR1 and CDR2 (germline): SGHRS, YFSETQ. CDR3 nucleotides: TGCGCCAGCAGTTTAGGGGTGATCGGCACAGATACGCAGTATTTT. Its protein product is CASSLGVIGTDTQYF.

This clone was picked up a small number of times. The chain carries TRBV2 and TRBJ2-5, with TRBD1 identical over 10 bases. Losses at the gene ends were 6 bases for V and 5 bases for J; bases not matched to a gene: 3. The CDR3 runs to 13 residues. The germline gives CDR1 SNHLY, CDR2 FYNNEI. The CDR3 is CASRPGQGETQYF. The CDR3 DNA is TGTGCCAGCAGACCGGGACAGGGGGAGACCCAGTACTTC. Variable domain in full (rest from reference TRBV2 and TRBJ2-5): EPEVTQTPSHQVTQMGQEVILRCVPISNHLYFYWYRQILGQKVEFLVSFYNNEISEKSEIFDDQFSVERPDGSNFTLKIRSTKLEDSAMYFCASRPGQGETQYFGPGTRLLVL.

This chain joins TRBV18 and TRBJ2-2; the match to TRBD1 covers 11 bases. With 5 bases clipped from V and 6 bases from J, the junction kept 11 bases outside the gene matches. Germline V gene lookup returns CDR1 KGHSH and CDR2 LQKENI. The CDR3 length is 17 residues. The CDR3 protein is CASSVRAGQGVPGELFF. The CDR3 DNA follows: TGTGCCAGCTCAGTGCGAGCGGGACAGGGGGTGCCCGGGGAGCTGTTTTTT.

The CDR3 sequence: CASSSPGIQGGTGELFF. CDR3 DNA sequence: TGTGCCAGCAGCTCCCCAGGGATACAGGGTGGGACCGGGGAGCTGTTTTTT. V gene TRBV11-3 combines with J gene TRBJ2-2, with a weak D call TRBD1 (6 bases). This CDR3 has 17 amino acids. CDR1 and CDR2 from the germline V gene are SGHNT and YENEEA. Trimming removed 4 bases from V and 5 bases from J, with 20 bases in between.

The V gene is TRBV19, the J gene TRBJ1-4; 8 bases map to TRBD1. With V trimmed by 5 bases and J by 6 bases, 8 bases remained unmatched. The CDR3 totals 15 residues. Germline lookup yields CDR1 LNHDA and CDR2 SQIVND (reference sequence). CDR3 in amino acids: CASSLRTGTDEKLFF. CDR3 bases: TGTGCCAGTAGTCTCCGGACAGGGACCGATGAAAAACTGTTTTTT.